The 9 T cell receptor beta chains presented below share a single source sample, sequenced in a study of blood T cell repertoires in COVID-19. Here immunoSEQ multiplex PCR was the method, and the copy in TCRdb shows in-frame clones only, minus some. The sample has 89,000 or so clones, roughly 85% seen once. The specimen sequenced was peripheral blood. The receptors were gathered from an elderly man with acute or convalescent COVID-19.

CDR3 in amino acids: CASSSGGQPQHF. DNA for the CDR3: TGTGCCAGCAGTTCCGGGGGTCAGCCCCAGCATTTT. The J gene is TRBJ1-5, the V gene TRBV28; a weak D match, TRBD1 (5 bases). This CDR3 comprises 12 residues. V was shortened by 4 bases and J by 6 bases, with 7 bases between the two germline ends. Germline values: CDR1 MDHEN, CDR2 SYDVKM.

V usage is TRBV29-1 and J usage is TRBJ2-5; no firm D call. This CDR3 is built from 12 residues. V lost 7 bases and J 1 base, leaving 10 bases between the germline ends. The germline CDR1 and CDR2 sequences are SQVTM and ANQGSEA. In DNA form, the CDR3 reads TGCAGCGCCGCGGCCGGCCAAGAGACCCAGTACTTC. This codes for CSAAAGQETQYF.

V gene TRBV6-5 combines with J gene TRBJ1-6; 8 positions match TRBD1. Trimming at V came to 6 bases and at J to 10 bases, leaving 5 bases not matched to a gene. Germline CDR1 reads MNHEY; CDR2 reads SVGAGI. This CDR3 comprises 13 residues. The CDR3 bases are TGTGCCAGCAGACGCGGACAGGGATCACCCCTCCACTTT. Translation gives CASRRGQGSPLHF.

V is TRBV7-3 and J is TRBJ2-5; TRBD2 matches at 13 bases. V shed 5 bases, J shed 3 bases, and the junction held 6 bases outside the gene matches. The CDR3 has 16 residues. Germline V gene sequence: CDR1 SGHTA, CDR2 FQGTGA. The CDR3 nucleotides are TGTGCCAGCAGCCCCAACGGACTAGCGGGAGAAGAGACCCAGTACTTC. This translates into CASSPNGLAGEETQYF.

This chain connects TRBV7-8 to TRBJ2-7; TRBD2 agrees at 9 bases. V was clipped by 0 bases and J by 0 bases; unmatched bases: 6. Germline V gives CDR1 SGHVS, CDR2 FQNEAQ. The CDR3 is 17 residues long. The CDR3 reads CASSLAQRLADSYEQYF. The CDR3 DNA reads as TGTGCCAGCAGCTTAGCGCAGCGACTAGCGGACTCCTACGAGCAGTACTTC.

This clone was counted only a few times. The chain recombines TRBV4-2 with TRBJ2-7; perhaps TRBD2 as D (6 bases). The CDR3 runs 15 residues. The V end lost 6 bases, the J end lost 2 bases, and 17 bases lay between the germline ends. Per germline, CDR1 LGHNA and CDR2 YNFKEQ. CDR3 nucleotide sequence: TGTGCCAGCAGGTCCACTAGCCGCGGCCCCTACGAGCAGTACTTC. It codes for CASRSTSRGPYEQYF.

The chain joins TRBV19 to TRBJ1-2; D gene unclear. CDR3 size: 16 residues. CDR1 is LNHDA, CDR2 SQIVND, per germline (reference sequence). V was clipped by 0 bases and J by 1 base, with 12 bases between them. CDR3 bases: TGTGCCAGTAGTATAGATCTTTCGGGGAATAACTATGGCTACACCTTC. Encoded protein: CASSIDLSGNNYGYTF.

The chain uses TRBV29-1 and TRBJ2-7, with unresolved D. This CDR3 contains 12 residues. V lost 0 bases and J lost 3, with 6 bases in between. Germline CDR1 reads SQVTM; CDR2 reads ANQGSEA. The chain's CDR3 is CSVEETGYEQYF. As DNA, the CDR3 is TGCAGCGTTGAAGAAACGGGCTACGAGCAGTACTTC.

CDR3 sequence: CASSPRDSPTDTQYF. CDR3 coding DNA: TGTGCCAGCAGCCCCCGGGACTCCCCCACAGATACGCAGTATTTT. The chain carries TRBV7-9 and TRBJ2-3; TRBD2 might be the D (6 bases). Trimming removed 5 bases from V and 2 bases from J, with 14 bases in between. This CDR3 spans 15 amino acids. Germline CDR1 and CDR2: SEHNR and FQNEAQ (reference sequence).